The clone carrying this T cell receptor (beta chain) was found a few times. Its target is not known. This record belongs to a study of blood T cells in healthy people across ages. The study's findings and limits: Lack of knowledge of donor CMV status possibly confounded expanded clonotype changes. Compared with aged donors, long-lived donors showed fewer expanded clones, suggesting selection. Across the age range, TCR beta diversity per million T cells fell in a roughly linear way.

Sample-barcoded 5' priming and a J-beta primer mix drove a second PCR of roughly 6 to 12 cycles. TCRdb re-analysed the 5' RACE reads in MiXCR, keeping a single row per CDR3 protein. The sample includes 710,000 or so distinct CDR3 sequences, 22% of them seen just once. Germline V gene data show CDR1 as KGHSH and CDR2 as LQKENI. The CDR3 is 15 residues long. The source is a man aged 65-85 years in good health. The V gene is TRBV18, the J gene TRBJ2-5; 15 nucleotides agree with TRBD2. With the DNA end fitting TRBJ2-1 better, the J assignment may be wrong. The source material was blood. The CDR3 loop is CASSDGLAGGREQFF. CDR3 bases: TGTGCCAGCTCGGACGGACTAGCGGGGGGGCGGGAGCAGTTCTTC.